The clone carrying this T cell receptor (beta chain) appeared many times. This record comes from a study of Graves' ophthalmopathy and Graves' hyperthyroidism. Overall study context: Before any treatment was given, at initial diagnosis, peripheral blood was collected.

Hyperthyroidism counted as stable given no ophthalmopathy within 18 months of follow-up. The hyperthyroidism patients, aged 18 to 65, had been newly diagnosed, with under 2 months' duration. RNA transcripts were the template, and TCR beta CDR3 regions were amplified from them. Investigators did first-round RT-PCR with HTBI primers, then second-round multiplex PCR. TCRdb re-called the multiplex PCR reads with MiXCR, one entry per CDR3 protein. The table lists 400,000 to 500,000 distinct CDR3 sequences, 20% to 25% of them singletons. The length of the CDR3 is 14 residues. Germline V gene data show CDR1 as MNHEY and CDR2 as SMNVEV (reference sequence). Trimming cost V 5 bases and J 11 bases, with 21 bases left between them.

Sequenced: peripheral blood. The chain uses TRBV27 and TRBJ1-1; TRBD1 is a possible D gene (6 bases). The source is a young woman with stable Graves' hyperthyroidism. The CDR3: CASSPPTGRVSAFF. The CDR3 bases are TGTGCCAGCAGTCCCCCGACAGGTAGAGTCTCGGCTTTCTTT.